This record looks at one T cell receptor (beta chain) sequence and its context. Its specificity is not known. TCRdb re-analysed the RT-PCR reads in MiXCR, keeping a single row per CDR3 protein. The sample contains over 400,000 distinct CDR3 sequences, roughly 11% of which appear only once. With 5 bases clipped from V and 1 base from J, the junction kept 17 bases outside the gene matches. The V gene's germline CDR1 is MDHEN and CDR2 SYDVKM. The CDR3 extends over 19 amino acids. The data belong to a study of response to subunit inactivated influenza vaccine. Whole-study findings and limits: Few new T cells, the authors suggested, are recruited by each seasonal influenza vaccination.

Specimen: PBMCs from blood, collected about 6 weeks after vaccination. This sequence originates from a man aged 45-65 years who received an inactivated influenza vaccine. V and J are TRBV28 and TRBJ2-4; 7 bases are shared with TRBD2. CDR3 bases: TGTGCCAGCAGTCAACATCCCATTCGGGGGGAGGTGGCCAAAAACATTCAGTACTTC. Translation: CASSQHPIRGEVAKNIQYF.